This T cell receptor beta chain stems from a study of blood T cell repertoires in COVID-19. Study as a whole: Whether acute or convalescent, the COVID-19 samples came from the United States, Italy and Spain.

Germline V gene lookup returns CDR1 GTSNPN and CDR2 SVGIG (reference sequence). The ends were cut back, 1 base at V and 10 bases at J, with 14 bases in the middle. The CDR3 has 14 residues. TCRdb's copy holds only in-frame clones and misses some; the assay was immunoSEQ multiplex PCR. This sample yields 250,000 to 350,000 clones, of which more than 80% are seen a single time; 3% belongs to the top ten. The origin of this receptor is a woman in her thirties with active or convalescent COVID-19. Sequenced material: peripheral blood. The V gene is TRBV30, the J gene TRBJ1-6, with D tentatively TRBD1 (5 bases). The CDR3 DNA reads TGTGCCTGGAGTGAAGGGGTTACAAGATCACCCCTCCACTTT. This encodes CAWSEGVTRSPLHF.